This T cell receptor (beta chain) was identified during a study of shared clonotypes between healthy human individuals (TCRdb year 2020). Concerning the study at large: The cohort included a few men and a couple of women between 18 and 49 years of age. For each donor, three plates each were used for CD4 naive and CD4 memory, two plates were used for CD8 naive, and one plate was used for CD8 memory. The study deeply sequenced blood TCR repertoires of five healthy adults to estimate repertoire size and the extent of clonotype sharing between individuals. To increase sequencing depth and limit assay-specific biases, TCR repertoire library preparation and sequencing were carried out by different laboratories using diverse techniques. Each donor's leukapheresis produced roughly between about 0.8 and 8.9 billion PBMCs.

The CDR1 and CDR2 encoded by the germline V gene are SGHTA and FQGTGA. There are 13 amino acids in the CDR3, from cysteine to phenylalanine inclusive. Solely the CDR3 DNA is kept, with 39 bases framed from the first base. V and J are truncated by 4 bases and 6 bases respectively, leaving an intervening sequence of 10 bases. Using the deep immunoSEQ assay, multiplex PCR amplified TCR CDR3 regions from genomic DNA. Extracted genomic DNA from each cell subset was spread evenly across all wells of several immunoSEQ 96-well plates, with each plate serving as a replicate. For sorted subsets, about 200 ng genomic DNA, equal to tens of thousands of T cell genomes, was loaded into each replicate PCR. Purified libraries were measured with a Qubit 3.0 fluorometer, size-checked on a Bioanalyzer 2100, and measured again with the KAPA Library Quantification kit. A separate single-read 150-cycle Illumina NextSeq 550 flow cell was used to sequence each immunoSEQ 96-well plate. In the source study's methods: Because only junctional sequences without quality scores were contained in the immunoSEQ output, filtering matching that applied to full-length reads could not be performed. Sequences were annotated with PyIR, a Python wrapper for IgBLAST v1.9, and V/J genes and CDR3 were assigned using IMGT germline references. Reads with weak V/J assignments (E-value above 1e-6), missing CDR3, stop codons, out-of-frame junctions, or ambiguous translated residues were removed. A V3J clonotype was defined by an identical inferred V gene, J gene, and CDR3 amino acid sequence. Percentage overlap between repertoires was calculated by dividing the number of shared unique clonotypes by the size of the smaller repertoire. Richness of each repertoire was evaluated using RTK rarefaction, the Chao1 estimator, and Recon v2.1 estimates of unobserved clonotypes. Generation probabilities for all TCRbeta clonotypes obtained by the gDNA method from a handful of donors were computed using OLGA. This is the immuneACCESS table as TCRdb keeps it, with only in-frame sequences that have V and J called. A part of the clones is gone; compared with another copy, unresolved V genes explain less than half, and the rest is unexplained. Clone size and the V and J calls come from that table; the DNA yielded D and trimming. The sample has hundreds of thousands of clones on record, about 96% of them singletons. Jointly, the top ten make up around 0.25% of the sample.

Notes on this clone: It has no known antigen specificity. No base qualities exist here, and no much larger clone lies one base off it.

General conclusions and limits of the study: Because the study included a small number of donors, the genetic and exposure-history diversity represented was limited. Pairwise subsampling indicated that sequencing depth was expected to affect the degree of clonotype sharing among donors. Naive subsets generally had larger estimated clonotype richness than memory subsets. Compared with non-shared clonotypes, clonotypes shared by all four sorted-subset donors had higher generation probabilities. Incomplete sequencing was indicated by rarefaction of sorted-subset datasets, despite the large sequencing depth. Across a handful of donors, 5% to 6% of naive CD4, over 3% of naive CD8, 2% to 2.5% of memory CD4, and approximately 0.4% of memory CD8 clonotypes were shared. Only blood was sampled, and tissue TCR repertoires likely differ from those in blood.

CD8 naive samples consisted of CD45RO-negative cells that were positively selected for CCR7, yielding a CD45RA+CCR7+ population without TemRA cells. Donors were healthy HIV-negative adults with no recently reported acute infections or vaccinations. Every donor was a Caucasian adult residing in Nashville, Tennessee, USA. After blood collection by leukapheresis, PBMCs were isolated using Ficoll-Histopaque density gradient centrifugation and then cryopreserved in the vapor phase of liquid nitrogen. Purity and quantity of every magnetically sorted T cell population were checked by analytical flow cytometry. Genomic DNA was isolated from each sorted fraction and quantified by UV absorbance on a Nanodrop 2000c.

The sequence is built from TRBV7-3 and TRBJ2-1; TRBD1 is perhaps the D gene, given 6 matching bases. The TCR comes from a man aged 30-40 years in good health. The sample consisted of naive CD8+ T cells sorted from blood. The sample's cell subset or site label, in plain terms: CD45RA+CCR7+. The CDR3 region: CASSSDSFNEQFF. The base sequence is TGTGCCAGCAGCTCGGACAGTTTCAATGAGCAGTTCTTC.